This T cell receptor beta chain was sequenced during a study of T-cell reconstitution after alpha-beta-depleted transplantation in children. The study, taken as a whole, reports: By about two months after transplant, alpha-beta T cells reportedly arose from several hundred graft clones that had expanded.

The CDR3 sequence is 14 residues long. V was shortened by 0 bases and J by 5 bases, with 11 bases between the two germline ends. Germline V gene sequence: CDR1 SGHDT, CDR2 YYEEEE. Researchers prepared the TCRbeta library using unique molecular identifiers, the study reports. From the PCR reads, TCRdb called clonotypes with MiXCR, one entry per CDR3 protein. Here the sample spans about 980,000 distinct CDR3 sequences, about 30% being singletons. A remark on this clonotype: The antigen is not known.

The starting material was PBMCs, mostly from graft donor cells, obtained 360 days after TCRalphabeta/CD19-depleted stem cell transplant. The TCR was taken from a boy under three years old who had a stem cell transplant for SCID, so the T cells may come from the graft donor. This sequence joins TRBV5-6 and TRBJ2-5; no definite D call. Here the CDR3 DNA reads TGTGCCAGCAGCTTGGATGTTTTTAGGGAGACCCAGTACTTC. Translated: CASSLDVFRETQYF. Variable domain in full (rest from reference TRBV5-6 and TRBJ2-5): DAGVTQSPTHLIKTRGQQVTLRCSPKSGHDTVSWYQQALGQGPQFIFQYYEEEERQRGNFPDRFSGHQFPNYSSELNVNALLLGDSALYLCASSLDVFRETQYFGPGTRLLVL.